The 16 T cell receptor beta chains reported below all come from one sample, sequenced in a study of OX40 agonist ivuxolimab in advanced cancers. The table came from immunoSEQ multiplex PCR; TCRdb's copy has only in-frame clones and leaves some out. The table records about 98,000 clones, 85% to 95% of them present only once. This specimen was CD4+ or CD8+ T cells sorted from blood, taken in a trial of the OX40 agonist ivuxolimab. These receptors were taken from an adult with an advanced solid tumor such as melanoma, head and neck, liver or kidney cancer.

The rearrangement uses TRBV28 and TRBJ1-1; possible D gene TRBD1, 6 bases. Germline values: CDR1 MDHEN, CDR2 SYDVKM. This CDR3 comprises 14 residues. Trimming took off 4 bases at V and 8 bases at J, with 17 bases between the two ends. The CDR3 DNA follows: TGTGCCAGCAGTTCTCCGGGACAAAATGTGGAAGCTTTCTTT. Protein: CASSSPGQNVEAFF.

The V call is TRBV6-5, the J call TRBJ2-2; TRBD1 agrees at 8 bases. This CDR3 has 14 residues. V lost 6 bases, J lost 4 bases, and 4 bases stayed unmatched. Germline-derived CDR1 and CDR2 are MNHEY and SVGAGI. The CDR3 sequence: CASRTRGRTGELFF. The CDR3 coding sequence is TGTGCCAGCAGAACCAGGGGGCGCACCGGGGAGCTGTTTTTT.

The CDR3 loop reads CASSARTTLPPKNIQYF. CDR3 coding DNA: TGTGCCAGCAGTGCGAGGACTACCCTCCCGCCCAAAAACATTCAGTACTTC. The V and J genes are TRBV2 and TRBJ2-4; tentative D call: TRBD2 (6 bases). Germline lookup yields CDR1 SNHLY and CDR2 FYNNEI. V dropped 4 bases and J dropped 2 bases, with 18 bases sitting between them. The CDR3 has 17 residues. The full variable domain, in which reference TRBV2 and TRBJ2-4 provide the parts outside the CDR3, is EPEVTQTPSHQVTQMGQEVILRCVPISNHLYFYWYRQILGQKVEFLVSFYNNEISEKSEIFDDQFSVERPDGSNFTLKIRSTKLEDSAMYFCASSARTTLPPKNIQYFGAGTRLSVL.

The V and J genes are TRBV7-3 and TRBJ2-1; TRBD2 agrees at 8 bases. The length of the CDR3 is 15 residues. With V trimmed by 2 bases and J by 7 bases, 7 bases remained unmatched. The germline V gene encodes CDR1 SGHTA and CDR2 FQGTGA. CDR3 bases: TGTGCCAGCAGCTTATTCGGGACTAGTGTTAATGAGCAGTTCTTC. Its protein product is CASSLFGTSVNEQFF.

This clone was counted once. The chain couples TRBV10-3 to TRBJ2-1, with 14 bases identical to TRBD2. Germline lookup yields CDR1 ENHRY and CDR2 SYGVKD. There are 17 residues in the CDR3. Unmatched junction bases numbered 9, after V lost 4 bases and J lost 7 bases. In DNA form, the CDR3 reads TGTGCCATCAGTGGGTGGGGACTAGCGGGGGTGGAAAATGAGCAGTTCTTC. Its translation is CAISGWGLAGVENEQFF.

The genes are TRBV29-1 and TRBJ2-1; 7 positions match TRBD2. V lost 4 bases to trimming and J lost 4 bases; unmatched junction nucleotides: 7. The CDR3 covers 14 residues. Per the germline V gene, CDR1 is SQVTM and CDR2 is ANQGSEA. CDR3 bases: TGCAGCGTTGTGAGTCTAGCGGCTTACAATGAGCAGTTCTTC. Translating gives CSVVSLAAYNEQFF.

The V call is TRBV10-3, the J call TRBJ2-7; 9 nucleotides match TRBD1. Germline CDR1 reads ENHRY; CDR2 reads SYGVKD. The CDR3 runs to 15 residues. V lost 2 bases to trimming and J lost 5 bases; unmatched junction nucleotides: 7. CDR3 protein: CAISETHRGRNEQYF. In nucleotides, the CDR3 is TGTGCCATCAGTGAGACCCACAGGGGGCGGAACGAGCAGTACTTC.

This clone was detected once. The chain couples TRBV11-1 to TRBJ1-1, with D tentatively TRBD1 (6 bases). The CDR3 is 15 amino acids. Germline CDR1 and CDR2: SGHAT and FQDESV (reference sequence). Between the trimmed V and J ends, which lost 2 bases and 3 bases, there was a span of 13 bases. The CDR3 protein is CASSLLGGWDTEAFF. In DNA, the CDR3 is TGTGCCAGCAGCTTACTTGGGGGCTGGGACACTGAAGCTTTCTTT.

V usage is TRBV27 and J usage is TRBJ2-7; TRBD2 aligns across 12 bases. Unmatched junction bases numbered 5, after V lost 5 bases and J lost 3 bases. The CDR3 contains 15 residues. In germline, CDR1 is MNHEY, CDR2 SMNVEV (reference sequence). The chain's CDR3 is CASSHGLAGFYEQYF. CDR3 sequence (DNA): TGTGCCAGCAGTCACGGACTAGCGGGGTTCTACGAGCAGTACTTC.

This clone was observed once. The chain recombines TRBV28 with TRBJ2-3; maybe TRBD2 (6 bases). The CDR3 spans 17 residues. CDR1 MDHEN and CDR2 SYDVKM come from the germline V gene. The V end was cut by 1 base, the J end by 4 bases, with 18 bases between. CDR3 DNA: TGTGCCAGCAGTTTATTTGGGACTCCCTCAGTGCCAGATACGCAGTATTTT. It encodes CASSLFGTPSVPDTQYF.

The V gene is TRBV7-3, the J gene TRBJ1-4; D gene ambiguous. This CDR3 has 13 amino acids. Per germline, CDR1 SGHTA and CDR2 FQGTGA. V was clipped by 2 bases and J by 4 bases, with 5 bases between them. The CDR3: CASSLAHNEKLFF. CDR3 in DNA: TGTGCCAGCAGCTTAGCGCATAATGAAAAACTGTTTTTT. Supplemented by reference TRBV7-3 and TRBJ1-4, the full variable domain reads GAGVSQTPSNKVTEKGKYVELRCDPISGHTALYWYRQSLGQGPEFLIYFQGTGAADDSGLPNDRFFAVRPEGSVSTLKIQRTERGDSAVYLCASSLAHNEKLFFGSGTQLSVL.

The chain links TRBV5-6 to TRBJ2-5; D possibly corresponds to TRBD2 (7 bases). The length of the CDR3 is 16 residues. Deletions cut 4 bases from V and 4 bases from J, with 20 bases between. The germline V gene has CDR1 SGHDT and CDR2 YYEEEE. The chain's CDR3 is CASSTYTGRGGETQYF. The CDR3 DNA follows: TGTGCCAGCAGCACCTATACAGGGAGGGGAGGAGAGACCCAGTACTTC.

This clone was seen a handful of times. The gene calls are TRBV18 and TRBJ2-3; no firm D call. This CDR3 has 14 amino acids. Germline V CDR1 and CDR2: KGHSH, LQKENI. V lost 2 bases and J lost 4, with 10 bases in between. The CDR3 spells CASSPSAGPDTQYF. The CDR3 DNA reads TGTGCCAGCTCACCATCCGCAGGTCCAGATACGCAGTATTTT.

The V and J genes are TRBV30 and TRBJ1-5; TRBD1 is a possible D gene (6 bases). Germline CDR1 and CDR2: GTSNPN and SVGIG (reference sequence). This CDR3 is 13 amino acids long. V was trimmed by 1 base and J by 5 bases, leaving 9 bases between them. CDR3 sequence (DNA): TGTGCCTGGAGTGACAGGGTGGATCAGCCCCAGCATTTT. It encodes CAWSDRVDQPQHF.

The chain recombines TRBV27 with TRBJ2-7, with 8 bases that match TRBD1. The length of the CDR3 is 16 residues. CDR1 is MNHEY and CDR2 is SMNVEV in the germline V gene (reference sequence). J gave up 7 bases and V 3 bases, and 14 bases lay outside the gene matches. The CDR3 here is CASSLRAWQGAEEQYF. In DNA form, the CDR3 reads TGTGCCAGCAGTTTGAGGGCTTGGCAGGGGGCGGAAGAGCAGTACTTC.

The V call is TRBV11-2, the J call TRBJ2-7, with 8 positions matching TRBD1. Germline loops: CDR1 SGHAT, CDR2 FQNNGV. The CDR3 has 14 residues. V was clipped by 4 bases and J by 5 bases; unmatched bases: 7. DNA of the CDR3: TGTGCCAGCAGCTCCCGGACAGGGCTCGACGAGCAGTACTTC. Its protein is CASSSRTGLDEQYF.